This TCR beta chain is drawn from a study of control samples from healthy donors and cancer patients. Clones were read by immunoSEQ multiplex PCR, and TCRdb kept only the in-frame ones, dropping some. The data hold 63,000 or so clones, with roughly 84% observed a single time. The CDR3 contains 13 residues. Germline CDR1 and CDR2: SNHLY and FYNNEI. Between the trimmed V and J ends, which lost 3 bases and 4 bases, there was a span of 9 bases. The material sequenced was blood. This TCR was recovered from a man aged 45-65 years in good health. The chain is built from TRBV2 and TRBJ1-2; D is possibly TRBD1 (5 bases). The CDR3 nucleotides read TGTGCCAGCAGTGATGACAGTTCCTATGGCTACACCTTC. Protein sequence: CASSDDSSYGYTF.